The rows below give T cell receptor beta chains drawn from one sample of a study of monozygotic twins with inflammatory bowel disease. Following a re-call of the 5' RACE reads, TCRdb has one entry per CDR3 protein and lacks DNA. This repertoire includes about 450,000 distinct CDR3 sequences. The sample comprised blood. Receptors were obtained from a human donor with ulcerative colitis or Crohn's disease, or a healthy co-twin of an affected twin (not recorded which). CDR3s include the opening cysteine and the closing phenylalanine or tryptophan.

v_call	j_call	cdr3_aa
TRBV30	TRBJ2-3	CAWTPGLPTDTQYF
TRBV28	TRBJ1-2	CASSGGTGRSGGYTF
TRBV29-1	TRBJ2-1	CSARTGYNEQFF
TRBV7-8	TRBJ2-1	CASSLVIGTSGRQEQFF
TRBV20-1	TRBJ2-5	CSAWGQNKETQYF
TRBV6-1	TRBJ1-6	CASSAGSLYNSPLHF
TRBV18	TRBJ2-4	CASSVTQGLAAKNIQYF
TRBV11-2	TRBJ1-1	CASSLFVRTVNTEAFF
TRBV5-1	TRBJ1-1	CASSRTGENTEAFF
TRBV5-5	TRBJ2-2	CASQDRGTNTGELFF
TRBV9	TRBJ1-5	CASSRDGGNQPQHF
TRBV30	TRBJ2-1	CAWSALAGPFNEQFF
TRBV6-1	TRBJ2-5	CASSESGREWETQYF
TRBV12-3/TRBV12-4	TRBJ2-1	CASSRTSGDNEQFF
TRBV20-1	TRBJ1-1	CSANTGETEAFF
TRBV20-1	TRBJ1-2	CSASRTGAGYTF
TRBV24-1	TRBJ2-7	CATSDAGTSSYEQYF
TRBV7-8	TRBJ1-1	CASSPQPHEAFF
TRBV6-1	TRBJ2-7	CASNERGPQYF
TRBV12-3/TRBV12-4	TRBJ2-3	CASSPDQAGPTDTQYF
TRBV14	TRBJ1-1	CASSQDPASLIF
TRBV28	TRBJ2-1	CASSPLEFAGVYNEQFF
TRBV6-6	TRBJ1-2	CASSQLNYGYTF
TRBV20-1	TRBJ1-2	CSPGQGKTSNYGYTF
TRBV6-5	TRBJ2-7	CASSYDWSSYEQYF
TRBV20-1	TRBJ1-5	CSASTYSNQPQHF
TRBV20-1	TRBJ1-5	CSARDRGNGNQPQHF
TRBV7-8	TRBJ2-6	CASSLVAPIDSGANVLTF
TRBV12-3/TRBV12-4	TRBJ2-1	CASSPDGNEQFF
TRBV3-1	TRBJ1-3	CASSQAITSSGNTIYF
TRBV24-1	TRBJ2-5	CATSEGWGETQYF
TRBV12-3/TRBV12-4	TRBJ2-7	CASSGSGGSFSYEQYF
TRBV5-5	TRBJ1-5	CASSGAISSNQPQHF
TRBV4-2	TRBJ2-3	CASSQEGGEALGTDTQYF
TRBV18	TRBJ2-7	CASSPKQAGHLYEQYF
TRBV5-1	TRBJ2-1	CASSLAPADNEQFF
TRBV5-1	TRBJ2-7	CASSLGDEQYF
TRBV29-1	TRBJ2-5	CSVEDTGGLETQYF
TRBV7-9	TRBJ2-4	CASSLAGGSFDIQYF
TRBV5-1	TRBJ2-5	CASRLTGTHPGETQYF
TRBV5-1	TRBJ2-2	CASSPSLAGRNTGELFF
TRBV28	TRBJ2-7	CASSFHRAEQYF
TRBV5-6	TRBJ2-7	CASSPGGRPLEQYF
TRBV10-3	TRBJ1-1	CAISGDRGRRAFF
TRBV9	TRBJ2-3	CASSYGTSLTDTQYF
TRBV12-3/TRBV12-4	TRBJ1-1	CASSLGGTKGTEAFF